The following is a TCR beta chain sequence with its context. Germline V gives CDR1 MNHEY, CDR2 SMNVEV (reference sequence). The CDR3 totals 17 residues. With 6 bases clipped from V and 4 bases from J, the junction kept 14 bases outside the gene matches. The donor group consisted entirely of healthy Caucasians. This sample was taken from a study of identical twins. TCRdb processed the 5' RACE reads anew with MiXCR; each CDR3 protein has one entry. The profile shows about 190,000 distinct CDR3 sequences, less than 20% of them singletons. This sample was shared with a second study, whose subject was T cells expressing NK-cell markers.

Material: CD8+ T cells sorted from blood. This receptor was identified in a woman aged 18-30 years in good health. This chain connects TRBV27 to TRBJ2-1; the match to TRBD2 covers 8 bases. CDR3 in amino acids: CASSRLGGASGYNEQFF. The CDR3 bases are TGTGCCAGCAGCCGCCTGGGTGGGGCTAGCGGGTACAATGAGCAGTTCTTC.